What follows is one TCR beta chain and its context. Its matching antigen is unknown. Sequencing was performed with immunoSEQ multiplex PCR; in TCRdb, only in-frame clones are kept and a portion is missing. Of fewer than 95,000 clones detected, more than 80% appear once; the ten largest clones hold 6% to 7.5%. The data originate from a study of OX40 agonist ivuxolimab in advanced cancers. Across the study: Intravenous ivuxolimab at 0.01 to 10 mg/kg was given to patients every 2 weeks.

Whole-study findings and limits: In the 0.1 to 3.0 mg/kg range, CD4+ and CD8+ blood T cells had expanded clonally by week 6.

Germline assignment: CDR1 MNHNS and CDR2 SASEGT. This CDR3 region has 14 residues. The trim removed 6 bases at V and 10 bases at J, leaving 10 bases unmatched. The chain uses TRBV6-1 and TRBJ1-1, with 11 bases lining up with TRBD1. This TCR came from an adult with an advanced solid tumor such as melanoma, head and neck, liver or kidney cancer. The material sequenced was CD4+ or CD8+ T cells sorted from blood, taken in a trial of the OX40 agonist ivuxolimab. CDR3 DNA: TGTGCCAGCAGGGAACCGGGACAGGGGGGCGTAGCTTTCTTT. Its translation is CASREPGQGGVAFF.